The next 2 T cell receptor beta chains were all read from a single sample in a study of cytomegalovirus exposure and HLA in healthy donors. PCR amplification relied on 60 Vbeta primers (plus 13 Jbeta primers). Some clones are missing from TCRdb's copy, which holds only in-frame ones; the method was immunoSEQ multiplex PCR. This sample carries some 120,000 clones, about 79% of them seen once, and the ten largest clones take about 2.7%. Sample: PBMCs. These receptors were obtained from a woman aged 18-29 years in good health and CMV-seropositive.

V gene TRBV4-1 combines with J gene TRBJ2-5; 8 nucleotides line up with TRBD2. Near its end, the DNA agrees better with TRBJ2-7, so the J call may be wrong. The CDR3 has 18 residues. Germline lookup yields CDR1 MGHRA and CDR2 YSYEKL. CDR3 in DNA: TGCGCCAGCAGCCAAGATGAAGGGCGGGGGGCTGATCTTTACGAGCAGTACTTC. Translation: CASSQDEGRGADLYEQYF.

The chain links TRBV6-6 to TRBJ1-3; 7 bases are a match to TRBD1. The J segment lost 4 bases and the V segment lost 0 bases, leaving 3 bases of the junction unmatched. Per germline, CDR1 MNHNY and CDR2 SVGAGI (reference sequence). The CDR3 has 15 residues. For the CDR3, the DNA is TGTGCCAGCAGTTACTCGATGACAGGGGGAAACACCATATATTTT. Translated: CASSYSMTGGNTIYF.